The sequence of this T cell receptor beta chain was determined in a study of blood T cell repertoires in COVID-19. Study-wide background: Samples of COVID-19 (acute and convalescent) were obtained from the United States, Italy and Spain. PBMCs, B-cell-depleted T cells, or T cells provided the cDNA or gDNA that made up the material.

Per the study methods: Estimation of nucleated cell counts relied on the amplification of reference gene primers. TCRdb's table, derived via immunoSEQ multiplex PCR, lists solely in-frame clones and lacks some. V, J and clone size are those of that table, while D and trimming were read from the DNA. This table holds about 110,000 clones, around 90% found once. This clone was picked up one time. Unmatched junction bases numbered 5, after V lost 3 bases and J lost 2 bases. CDR1 is LGHNA and CDR2 is YNFKEQ in the germline V gene. The CDR3 runs to 16 residues. The rearrangement joins TRBV4-2 to TRBJ2-7, with TRBD2 identical over 12 bases. Material for sequencing was peripheral blood. This receptor was identified in a man aged 35 to 55 with active or convalescent COVID-19. CDR3 region: CASSHSLAGGPYEQYF. DNA of the CDR3: TGTGCCAGCAGCCATAGCCTAGCGGGAGGGCCCTACGAGCAGTACTTC.